This T cell receptor (beta chain) was found in a study of tumor T cells in aggressive B-cell lymphoma. The repertoire was sequenced with immunoSEQ multiplex PCR; TCRdb's copy has only in-frame clones and lacks some. Among about 1,600 clones listed, roughly 93% were seen once. CDR3 length equals 18 residues. The chain uses TRBV1 and TRBJ2-6; TRBD2, the table's D call, was not compared with the DNA. TRBV1 is reported as a pseudogene. The source material was tumor tissue. The sequence derives from an adult with diffuse large B cell lymphoma. DNA for the CDR3: TGCACCAGCAGTGAGGCTGGTTTGTGCACAAGTCGGGCCAACGTCCTGACTTTC. It encodes CTSSEAGLCTSRANVLTF.